The 18 T cell receptor beta chains below all came from one sample that was sequenced in a study of radiotherapy plus CTLA-4 blockade in lung cancer. The table came from immunoSEQ multiplex PCR; TCRdb's copy has only in-frame clones and leaves some out. This table has some 80,000 clones, under 80% appearing once. The sequencing used peripheral blood, collected from a patient treated with radiotherapy plus ipilimumab. The receptor source for this set is a human donor with non-small cell lung cancer whose response to radiotherapy plus ipilimumab could not be evaluated. Some clones in this sample may be carry-over from other donors' samples.

The chain combines TRBV6-5 with TRBJ1-2; D unresolved. The CDR3 is 15 residues long. CDR1 is MNHEY and CDR2 is SVGAGI in the germline V gene. With 4 bases removed from V and 3 bases from J, the gap between germline ends came to 15 bases. This chain's CDR3 is CASSSEEGSYYGYTF. As DNA, the CDR3 is TGTGCCAGCAGTTCGGAGGAGGGTTCTTACTATGGCTACACCTTC.

The chain is built from TRBV28 and TRBJ2-1; TRBD2 agrees at 15 bases. Germline values: CDR1 MDHEN, CDR2 SYDVKM. The CDR3 contains 19 residues. With V trimmed by 3 bases and J by 6 bases, 12 bases remained unmatched. This CDR3 is CASSFWTGLAGGRVNEQFF. CDR3 DNA: TGTGCCAGCAGTTTTTGGACGGGACTAGCGGGGGGTCGGGTCAATGAGCAGTTCTTC.

V and J are TRBV4-3 and TRBJ2-1; a weak D match, TRBD1 (6 bases). The CDR3 is 18 amino acids. The V end was cut by 1 base, the J end by 0 bases, with 16 bases between. Per the germline V gene, CDR1 is LGHNA and CDR2 is YSLEER. The CDR3 is CASSQGGTNFYSYNEQFF. The CDR3 nucleotides are TGCGCCAGCAGCCAAGGAGGGACAAACTTCTACTCCTACAATGAGCAGTTCTTC.

In nucleotides, the CDR3 is TGTGCCAGCAGCGCAGGGCTGCGTGGCTACACCTTC. Translation: CASSAGLRGYTF. The genes are TRBV7-9 and TRBJ1-2, with D tentatively TRBD1 (5 bases). Germline CDR1 reads SEHNR; CDR2 reads FQNEAQ (reference sequence). V dropped 5 bases and J dropped 7 bases, with 11 bases sitting between them. This CDR3 has 12 amino acids.

J is TRBJ2-7 and V is TRBV9, with 11 bases fitting TRBD1. Germline values: CDR1 SGDLS, CDR2 YYNGEE. The V gene end was trimmed by 4 bases and the J gene end by 2 bases; junction bases not matched to a gene: 2. The CDR3 runs to 14 residues. The CDR3 sequence: CASSRGQGAYEQYF. The CDR3 region has the DNA TGTGCCAGCAGCCGGGGACAGGGGGCCTACGAGCAGTACTTC. The full variable domain, its missing parts supplied by reference TRBV9 and TRBJ2-7, is DSGVTQTPKHLITATGQRVTLRCSPRSGDLSVYWYQQSLDQGLQFLIQYYNGEERAKGNILERFSAQQFPDLHSELNLSSLELGDSALYFCASSRGQGAYEQYFGPGTRLTVT.

The chain combines TRBV2 with TRBJ2-3; 10 positions agree with TRBD2. V shed 4 bases, J shed 1 base, and the junction held 2 bases outside the gene matches. The CDR3 spans 15 residues. Germline lookup yields CDR1 SNHLY and CDR2 FYNNEI. CDR3 region: CASSAGTSGTDTQYF. DNA for the CDR3: TGTGCCAGCAGTGCCGGGACTAGCGGCACAGATACGCAGTATTTT.

This clone showed up just once. The rearrangement links TRBV4-1 to TRBJ1-6; D gene unclear. The length of the CDR3 is 15 residues. CDR1 is MGHRA and CDR2 is YSYEKL in the germline V gene. Deletions cut 3 bases from V and 8 bases from J, with 14 bases between. This CDR3 is CASSQALAQDSPLHF. The CDR3 DNA is TGCGCCAGCAGCCAGGCTCTGGCCCAGGATTCACCCCTCCACTTT.

V usage is TRBV10-3 and J usage is TRBJ2-5; 11 nucleotides align to TRBD1. V shed 0 bases and J 2 bases; nucleotides not matched to a gene: 5. Germline loops: CDR1 ENHRY, CDR2 SYGVKD. The CDR3 is made up of 17 amino acids. CDR3 in DNA: TGTGCCATCAGTGAGTCTATGGGACAGGGGGTTCAAGAGACCCAGTACTTC. Translating it yields CAISESMGQGVQETQYF.

The chain has TRBV5-1 and TRBJ2-7; D possibly corresponds to TRBD2 (7 bases). Germline values: CDR1 SGHRS, CDR2 YFSETQ. V lost 3 bases and J lost 2, with 15 bases in between. The CDR3 spans 15 residues. The CDR3 coding sequence is TGCGCCAGCAGCTGGGGAGGGACACCTACCTACGAGCAGTACTTC. Translating it yields CASSWGGTPTYEQYF.

The chain uses TRBV6-5 and TRBJ2-7, with D possibly being TRBD1 (5 bases). Trimming cost V 6 bases and J 8 bases, with 23 bases left between them. CDR1 MNHEY and CDR2 SVGAGI come from the germline V gene. The CDR3 extends over 15 amino acids. CDR3 sequence (DNA): TGTGCCAGCAGCCCCGGCGACAGTAGTCCGAGGCAGCAGTACTTC. Residues: CASSPGDSSPRQQYF.

This chain joins TRBV6-1 and TRBJ2-3; 9 nucleotides align to TRBD1. V gave up 6 bases and J gave up 5 bases; unmatched junction bases: 9. This CDR3 is 15 amino acids long. Germline CDR1 reads MNHNS; CDR2 reads SASEGT. The DNA for the CDR3 is TGTGCCAGCAGACTGGAGGACAGGGGAGAAGATACGCAGTATTTT. Translated, it gives CASRLEDRGEDTQYF.

In this sample, this clone turned up once. The chain recombines TRBV5-1 with TRBJ2-2; D not certain. Trimming pared 6 bases from V and 0 bases from J, leaving 12 bases between. There are 15 residues in the CDR3. Germline loops: CDR1 SGHRS, CDR2 YFSETQ. The DNA of the CDR3 is TGCGCCAGCACCCGCGGATTCGCGAACACCGGGGAGCTGTTTTTT. It yields the protein CASTRGFANTGELFF.

This chain joins TRBV6-1 and TRBJ1-5; perhaps TRBD1 as D (5 bases). This CDR3 contains 13 residues. Trimming removed 6 bases at V and 9 bases at J, with 15 bases between. Germline V lookup: CDR1 MNHNS, CDR2 SASEGT. The DNA of the CDR3 is TGTGCCAGCAGCGAGGACGGACAAGGGCCCCAGCATTTT. It yields the protein CASSEDGQGPQHF.

The chain links TRBV11-2 to TRBJ2-1; D call uncertain. Germline CDR1 reads SGHAT; CDR2 reads FQNNGV. This CDR3 comprises 11 residues. Trimming took off 5 bases at V and 14 bases at J, with 13 bases between the two ends. DNA of the CDR3: TGTGCCAGCAGCCAAACGGCAGAGGAGTTCTTC. Its protein product is CASSQTAEEFF.

This clone was seen a handful of times. The chain employs TRBV6-5 and TRBJ1-1; D unclear. CDR3 length equals 13 residues. Trimming stripped 2 bases from V and 1 base from J, with 5 bases between. Looked up from germline, CDR1 is MNHEY and CDR2 is SVGAGI. The CDR3 here is CASSYIQNTEAFF. Written as DNA, the CDR3 is TGTGCCAGCAGTTACATACAGAACACTGAAGCTTTCTTT.

The chain recombines TRBV4-2 with TRBJ1-2; no clear D gene. The V end was cut by 0 bases, the J end by 8 bases, with 13 bases between. CDR3 size: 14 residues. CDR1 LGHNA and CDR2 YNFKEQ come from the germline V gene. DNA for the CDR3: TGTGCCAGCAGCCAAGATGGCGGGGTATGGGGCTACACCTTC. Protein sequence: CASSQDGGVWGYTF.

The chain links TRBV19 to TRBJ2-2, with 10 bases fitting TRBD2. CDR3 length: 16 amino acids. CDR1 and CDR2 (germline): LNHDA, SQIVND (reference sequence). J lost 4 bases, V lost 1 base, and 3 bases had no gene match. CDR3 bases: TGTGCCAGTAGTATAGGGCTAGCGGGGGTCACCGGGGAGCTGTTTTTT. Protein sequence: CASSIGLAGVTGELFF.

This clone was found once. CDR3 coding DNA: TGTGCCAGCAGCCAAGGTCTAGCAGAGACCCAGTACTTC. Amino acid sequence: CASSQGLAETQYF. The chain uses TRBV4-2 and TRBJ2-5, with D possibly TRBD2 on 5 matching bases. The germline V gene has CDR1 LGHNA and CDR2 YNFKEQ. V lost 1 base and J lost 4, with 7 bases in between. The CDR3 extends over 13 amino acids.